The rows below give T cell receptor beta chains drawn from one sample of a study of Ad26.COV2.S vaccination and SARS-CoV-2 variants. TCRdb's copy holds only in-frame clones and misses some; the assay was immunoSEQ multiplex PCR. The sample has roughly 270,000 clones; 70% to 90% are singletons. The material sequenced was peripheral blood, taken in a trial of Ad26.COV2.S vaccine versus placebo. The receptors were gathered from a person aged 18-65 years who received the Ad26.COV2.S COVID-19 vaccine or a placebo. Both conserved end residues are part of each CDR3. A D gene is named only where the DNA matches it firmly. The listing skips clone size in some rows; elsewhere it reads once, few, many or a size class.

abundance: -; v_gene: TRBV7-8; j_gene: TRBJ1-4; d_gene: -; CDR3aa: CASSPGGQGSNEKLFF; CDR3nt: TGTGCCAGCAGCCCAGGCGGTCAGGGGAGTAATGAAAAACTGTTTTTT
abundance: -; v_gene: TRBV28; j_gene: TRBJ2-5; d_gene: TRBD2; CDR3aa: CAGQTSGVPGTQYF; CDR3nt: TGTGCCGGCCAGACTAGCGGGGTCCCGGGGACCCAGTACTTC
abundance: once; v_gene: TRBV18; j_gene: TRBJ1-2; d_gene: -; CDR3aa: CASSPGQRYGYTF; CDR3nt: TGTGCCAGCTCACCCGGACAGCGCTATGGCTACACCTTC
abundance: once; v_gene: TRBV15; j_gene: TRBJ2-1; d_gene: -; CDR3aa: CATSRAGDEQFF; CDR3nt: TGTGCCACCAGCAGAGCTGGGGATGAGCAGTTCTTC
abundance: -; v_gene: TRBV5-1; j_gene: TRBJ2-1; d_gene: TRBD2; CDR3aa: CASSFQLAGGTSNEQFF; CDR3nt: TGCGCCAGCAGCTTCCAACTAGCGGGAGGGACAAGTAATGAGCAGTTCTTC
abundance: -; v_gene: TRBV7-9; j_gene: TRBJ2-6; d_gene: -; CDR3aa: CASSKSRQGANVLTF; CDR3nt: TGTGCCAGCAGCAAGTCCAGACAGGGGGCCAACGTCCTGACTTTC
abundance: once; v_gene: TRBV7-8; j_gene: TRBJ1-2; d_gene: TRBD1; CDR3aa: CASSLVQGAPEYTF; CDR3nt: TGTGCCAGCAGCTTAGTACAGGGGGCTCCAGAGTACACCTTC
abundance: -; v_gene: TRBV30; j_gene: TRBJ1-2; d_gene: -; CDR3aa: CAWISWRGEGYTF; CDR3nt: TGTGCCTGGATCTCCTGGAGGGGGGAAGGCTACACCTTC
abundance: -; v_gene: TRBV12-3/TRBV12-4; j_gene: TRBJ1-2; d_gene: -; CDR3aa: CASTHYCF; CDR3nt: TGTGCCAGCACCCACTATTGCTTC
abundance: -; v_gene: TRBV10-2; j_gene: TRBJ2-2; d_gene: -; CDR3aa: CASSESGGELFF; CDR3nt: TGCGCCAGCAGTGAGTCAGGCGGGGAGCTGTTTTTT
abundance: -; v_gene: TRBV6-1; j_gene: TRBJ1-2; d_gene: -; CDR3aa: CASSENRVPYGYTF; CDR3nt: TGTGCCAGCAGTGAAAACAGGGTGCCGTATGGCTACACCTTC
abundance: -; v_gene: TRBV10-3; j_gene: TRBJ1-6; d_gene: -; CDR3aa: CAISDRAYNSPLHF; CDR3nt: TGTGCCATCAGTGACAGGGCCTATAATTCACCCCTCCACTTT
abundance: -; v_gene: TRBV30; j_gene: TRBJ2-7; d_gene: TRBD1; CDR3aa: CAWDWTGVRVQYF; CDR3nt: TGTGCCTGGGATTGGACAGGAGTACGTGTGCAGTACTTC
abundance: -; v_gene: TRBV20-1; j_gene: TRBJ2-7; d_gene: -; CDR3aa: CSASDGRLDYEQYF; CDR3nt: TGCAGTGCTAGTGATGGCAGGCTAGACTACGAGCAGTACTTC
abundance: -; v_gene: TRBV12-3/TRBV12-4; j_gene: TRBJ2-7; d_gene: -; CDR3aa: CASSLGDSPEQYF; CDR3nt: TGTGCCAGCAGTTTGGGAGATTCTCCCGAGCAGTACTTC
abundance: -; v_gene: TRBV7-9; j_gene: TRBJ2-1; d_gene: TRBD2; CDR3aa: CASSLSGSSYNEQFF; CDR3nt: TGTGCCAGCAGCTTAAGCGGGAGCTCCTACAATGAGCAGTTCTTC
abundance: -; v_gene: TRBV11-1; j_gene: TRBJ2-5; d_gene: -; CDR3aa: CASSDQGLRVTQYF; CDR3nt: TGTGCCAGCAGCGATCAAGGACTACGAGTGACCCAGTACTTC
abundance: -; v_gene: TRBV7-2; j_gene: TRBJ1-1; d_gene: -; CDR3aa: CASSLGGTSEAFF; CDR3nt: TGTGCCAGCAGCTTAGGTGGGACCAGTGAAGCTTTCTTT
abundance: -; v_gene: TRBV5-4; j_gene: TRBJ2-3; d_gene: TRBD2; CDR3aa: CASSLSRLAGETDTQYF; CDR3nt: TGTGCCAGCAGCTTGTCAAGACTAGCGGGGGAGACAGATACGCAGTATTTT
abundance: -; v_gene: TRBV5-1; j_gene: TRBJ1-2; d_gene: -; CDR3aa: CASSLLTDSNYGYTF; CDR3nt: TGCGCCAGCAGCTTGTTAACGGACAGCAACTATGGCTACACCTTC
abundance: -; v_gene: TRBV29-1; j_gene: TRBJ2-7; d_gene: -; CDR3aa: CSAAWSYEQYF; CDR3nt: TGCAGCGCCGCCTGGTCCTACGAGCAGTACTTC
abundance: -; v_gene: TRBV12-3/TRBV12-4; j_gene: TRBJ1-2; d_gene: TRBD1; CDR3aa: CASRQGVVGYTF; CDR3nt: TGTGCCAGCAGGCAGGGGGTGGTCGGCTACACCTTC
abundance: once; v_gene: TRBV5-1; j_gene: TRBJ2-1; d_gene: -; CDR3aa: CASSLGLIKNEQFF; CDR3nt: TGCGCCAGCAGCTTGGGCCTAATAAAGAATGAGCAGTTCTTC
abundance: -; v_gene: TRBV19; j_gene: TRBJ2-1; d_gene: -; CDR3aa: CASSAYRGGQNLEQFF; CDR3nt: TGTGCCAGTAGTGCCTACAGGGGGGGGCAAAATCTTGAGCAGTTCTTC
abundance: -; v_gene: TRBV9; j_gene: TRBJ1-3; d_gene: -; CDR3aa: CASSFGDGNTIYF; CDR3nt: TGTGCCAGCAGCTTCGGGGACGGAAACACCATATATTTT
abundance: -; v_gene: TRBV5-1; j_gene: TRBJ2-1; d_gene: -; CDR3aa: CASSLAPNEQFF; CDR3nt: TGCGCCAGCAGCTTGGCACCGAATGAGCAGTTCTTC
abundance: few; v_gene: TRBV6-5; j_gene: TRBJ1-1; d_gene: TRBD1; CDR3aa: CASSLGTGTEAFF; CDR3nt: TGTGCCAGCAGCCTTGGGACAGGCACTGAAGCTTTCTTT
abundance: -; v_gene: TRBV12-3/TRBV12-4; j_gene: TRBJ1-2; d_gene: -; CDR3aa: CASSRQDYGYTF; CDR3nt: TGTGCCAGCAGTCGACAGGACTATGGCTACACCTTC
abundance: -; v_gene: TRBV27; j_gene: TRBJ2-6; d_gene: -; CDR3aa: CASSYSGANVLTF; CDR3nt: TGTGCCAGCAGTTACTCTGGGGCCAACGTCCTGACTTTC
abundance: -; v_gene: TRBV6-5; j_gene: TRBJ2-7; d_gene: -; CDR3aa: CASKDSYEQYF; CDR3nt: TGTGCCAGCAAGGACAGCTACGAGCAGTACTTC
abundance: -; v_gene: TRBV7-8; j_gene: TRBJ1-5; d_gene: -; CDR3aa: CASSGGQRGNQPQHF; CDR3nt: TGTGCCAGCAGCGGTGGACAGCGGGGCAATCAGCCCCAGCATTTT
abundance: -; v_gene: TRBV7-9; j_gene: TRBJ2-3; d_gene: -; CDR3aa: CASSLTPDTQYF; CDR3nt: TGTGCCAGCAGCTTAACCCCAGATACGCAGTATTTT